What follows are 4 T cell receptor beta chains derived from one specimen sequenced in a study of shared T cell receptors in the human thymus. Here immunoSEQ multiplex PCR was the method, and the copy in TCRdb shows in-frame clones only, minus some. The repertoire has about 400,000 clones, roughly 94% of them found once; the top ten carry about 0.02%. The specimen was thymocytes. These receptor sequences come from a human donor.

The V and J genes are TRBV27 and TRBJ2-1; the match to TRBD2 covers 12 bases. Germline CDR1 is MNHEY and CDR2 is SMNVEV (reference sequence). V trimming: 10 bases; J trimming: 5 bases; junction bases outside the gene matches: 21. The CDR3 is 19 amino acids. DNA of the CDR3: TGTGCCACCAACCAGCCGGCTAGCGGGAGGGCCGTATTAGACAATGAGCAGTTCTTC. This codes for CATNQPASGRAVLDNEQFF.

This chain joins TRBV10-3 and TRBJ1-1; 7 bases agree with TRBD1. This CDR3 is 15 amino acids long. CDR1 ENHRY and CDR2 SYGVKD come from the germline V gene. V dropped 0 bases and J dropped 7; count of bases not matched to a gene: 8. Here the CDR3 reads CAISESPQGRNEAFF. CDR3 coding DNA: TGTGCCATCAGTGAGTCTCCACAGGGGCGGAATGAAGCTTTCTTT.

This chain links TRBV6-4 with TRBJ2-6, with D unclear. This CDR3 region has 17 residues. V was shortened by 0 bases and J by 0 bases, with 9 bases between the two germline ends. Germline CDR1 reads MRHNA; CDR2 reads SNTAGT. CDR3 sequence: CASSDSRRISGANVLTF. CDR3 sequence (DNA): TGTGCCAGCAGTGACTCGAGAAGGATCTCTGGGGCCAACGTCCTGACTTTC.

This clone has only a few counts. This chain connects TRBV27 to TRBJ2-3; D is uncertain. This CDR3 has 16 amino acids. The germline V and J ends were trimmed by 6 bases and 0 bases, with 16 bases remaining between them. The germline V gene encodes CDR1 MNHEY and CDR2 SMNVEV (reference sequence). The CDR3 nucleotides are TGTGCCAGCAGCTCGCCCTTGTCATTCAGCACAGATACGCAGTATTTT. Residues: CASSSPLSFSTDTQYF.